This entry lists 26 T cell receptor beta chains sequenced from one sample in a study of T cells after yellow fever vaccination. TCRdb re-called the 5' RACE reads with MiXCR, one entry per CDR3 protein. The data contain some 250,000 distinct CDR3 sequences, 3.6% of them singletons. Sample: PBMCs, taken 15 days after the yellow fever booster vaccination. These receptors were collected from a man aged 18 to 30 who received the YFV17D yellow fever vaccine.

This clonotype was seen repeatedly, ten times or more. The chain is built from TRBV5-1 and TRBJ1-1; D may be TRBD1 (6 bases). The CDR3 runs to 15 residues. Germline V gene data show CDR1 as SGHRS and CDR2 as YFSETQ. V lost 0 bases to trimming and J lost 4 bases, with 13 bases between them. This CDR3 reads CASSLVPGRGTEAFF. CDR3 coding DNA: TGCGCCAGCAGCTTGGTGCCCGGCAGGGGCACTGAAGCTTTCTTT. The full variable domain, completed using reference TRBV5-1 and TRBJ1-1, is KAGVTQTPRYLIKTRGQQVTLSCSPISGHRSVSWYQQTPGQGLQFLFEYFSETQRNKGNFPGRFSGRQFSNSRSEMNVSTLELGDSALYLCASSLVPGRGTEAFFGQGTRLTVV.

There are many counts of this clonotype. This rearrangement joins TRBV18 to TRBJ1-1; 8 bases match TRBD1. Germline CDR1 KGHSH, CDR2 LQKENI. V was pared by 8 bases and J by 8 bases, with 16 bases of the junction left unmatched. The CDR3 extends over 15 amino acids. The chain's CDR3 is CASLNQGARGGEAFF. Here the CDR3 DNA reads TGTGCCAGCCTTAATCAGGGGGCGCGTGGGGGCGAAGCTTTCTTT.

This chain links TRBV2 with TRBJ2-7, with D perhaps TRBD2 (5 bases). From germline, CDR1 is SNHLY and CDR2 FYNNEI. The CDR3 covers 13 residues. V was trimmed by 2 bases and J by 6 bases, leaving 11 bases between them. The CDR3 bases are TGTGCCAGCAGTGAAAACCTAGCAGGCGAGCAGTACGTC. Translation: CASSENLAGEQYV.

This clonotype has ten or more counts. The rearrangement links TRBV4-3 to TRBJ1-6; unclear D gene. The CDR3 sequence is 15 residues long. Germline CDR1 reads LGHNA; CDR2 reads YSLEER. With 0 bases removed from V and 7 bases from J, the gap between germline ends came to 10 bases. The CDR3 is CASSQDYSGNSPLHF. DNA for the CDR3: TGCGCCAGCAGCCAAGACTATAGTGGGAATTCACCCCTCCACTTT.

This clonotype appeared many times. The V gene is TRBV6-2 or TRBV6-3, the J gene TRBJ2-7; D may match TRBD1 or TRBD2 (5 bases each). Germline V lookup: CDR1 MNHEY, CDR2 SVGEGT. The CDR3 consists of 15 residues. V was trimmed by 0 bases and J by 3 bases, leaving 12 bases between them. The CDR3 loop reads CASSYSPGQDYEQYF. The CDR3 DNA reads TGTGCCAGCAGTTACTCCCCGGGGCAGGACTACGAGCAGTACTTC.

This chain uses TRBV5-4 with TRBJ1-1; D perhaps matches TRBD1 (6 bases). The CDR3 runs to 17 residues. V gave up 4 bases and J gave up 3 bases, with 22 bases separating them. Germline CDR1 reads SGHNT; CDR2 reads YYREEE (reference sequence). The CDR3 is CASSLQGRGALDTEAFF. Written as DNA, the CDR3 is TGTGCCAGCAGCCTCCAAGGGAGGGGGGCTCTGGACACTGAAGCTTTCTTT.

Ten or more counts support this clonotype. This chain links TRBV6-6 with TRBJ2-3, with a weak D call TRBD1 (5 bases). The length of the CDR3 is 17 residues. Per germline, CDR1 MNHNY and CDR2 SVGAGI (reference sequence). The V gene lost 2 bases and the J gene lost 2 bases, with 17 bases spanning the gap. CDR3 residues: CASSYQKTATHTDTQYF. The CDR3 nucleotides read TGTGCCAGCAGTTACCAAAAGACAGCAACTCACACAGATACGCAGTATTTT.

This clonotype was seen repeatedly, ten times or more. Here the CDR3 DNA reads TGCAGTGCTGCTGGGTCCACAGATACGCAGTATTTT. Protein sequence: CSAAGSTDTQYF. The V call is TRBV20-1, the J call TRBJ2-3, with no clear D. CDR3 length: 12 amino acids. Germline CDR1 and CDR2: DFQATT and SNEGSKA (reference sequence). Trimming stripped 5 bases from V and 2 bases from J, with 8 bases between.

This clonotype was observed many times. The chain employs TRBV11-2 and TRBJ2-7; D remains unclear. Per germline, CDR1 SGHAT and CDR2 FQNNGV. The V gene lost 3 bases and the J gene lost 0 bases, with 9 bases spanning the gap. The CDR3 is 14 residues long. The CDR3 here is CASSLGSLSYEQYF. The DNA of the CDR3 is TGTGCCAGCAGCTTGGGATCTCTCTCCTACGAGCAGTACTTC.

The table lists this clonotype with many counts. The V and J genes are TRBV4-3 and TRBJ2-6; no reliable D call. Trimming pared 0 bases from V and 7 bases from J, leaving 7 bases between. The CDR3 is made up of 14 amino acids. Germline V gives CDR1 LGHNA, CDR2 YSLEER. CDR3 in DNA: TGCGCCAGCAGCCAAGAGCGTCATGCCAACGTCCTGACTTTC. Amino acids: CASSQERHANVLTF.

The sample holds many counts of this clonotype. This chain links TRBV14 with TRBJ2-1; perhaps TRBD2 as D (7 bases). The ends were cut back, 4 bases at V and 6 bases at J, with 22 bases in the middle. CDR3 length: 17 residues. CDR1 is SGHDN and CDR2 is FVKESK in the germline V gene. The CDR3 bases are TGTGCCAGCAGCCTTTCTCACAATGGGGGGGGCCCCAATGAGCAGTTCTTC. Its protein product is CASSLSHNGGGPNEQFF.

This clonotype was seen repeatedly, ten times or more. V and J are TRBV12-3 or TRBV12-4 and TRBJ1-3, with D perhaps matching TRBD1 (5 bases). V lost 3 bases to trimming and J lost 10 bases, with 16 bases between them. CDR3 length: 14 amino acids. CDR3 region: CASSFSSVKGTIYF. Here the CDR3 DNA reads TGTGCCAGCAGTTTTTCGTCCGTAAAGGGGACCATATATTTT.

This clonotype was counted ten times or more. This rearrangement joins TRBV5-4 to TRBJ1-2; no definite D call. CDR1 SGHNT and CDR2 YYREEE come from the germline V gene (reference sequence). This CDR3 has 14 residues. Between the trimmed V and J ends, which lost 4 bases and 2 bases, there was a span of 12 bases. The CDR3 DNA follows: TGTGCCAGCAGCATCGTGGACGAAAACTATGGCTACACCTTC. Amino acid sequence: CASSIVDENYGYTF.

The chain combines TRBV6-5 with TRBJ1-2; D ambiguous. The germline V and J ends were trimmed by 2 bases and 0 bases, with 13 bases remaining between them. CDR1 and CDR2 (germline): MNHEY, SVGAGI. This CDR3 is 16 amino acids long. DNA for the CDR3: TGTGCCAGCAGTTACGGAGGAGGGTCCGCTAACTATGGCTACACCTTC. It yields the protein CASSYGGGSANYGYTF.

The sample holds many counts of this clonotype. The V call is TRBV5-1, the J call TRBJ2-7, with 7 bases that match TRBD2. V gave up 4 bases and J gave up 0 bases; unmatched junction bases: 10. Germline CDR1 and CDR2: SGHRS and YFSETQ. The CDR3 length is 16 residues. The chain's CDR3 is CASSPATSASSYEQYF. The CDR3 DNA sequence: TGCGCCAGCAGCCCGGCTACTAGCGCAAGCTCCTACGAGCAGTACTTC.

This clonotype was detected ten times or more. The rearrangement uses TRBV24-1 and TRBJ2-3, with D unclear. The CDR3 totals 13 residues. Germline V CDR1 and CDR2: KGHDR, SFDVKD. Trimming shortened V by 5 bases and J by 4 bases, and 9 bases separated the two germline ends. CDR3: CATSGRWSDTQYF. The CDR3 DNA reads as TGTGCCACCAGTGGGCGGTGGTCAGATACGCAGTATTTT.

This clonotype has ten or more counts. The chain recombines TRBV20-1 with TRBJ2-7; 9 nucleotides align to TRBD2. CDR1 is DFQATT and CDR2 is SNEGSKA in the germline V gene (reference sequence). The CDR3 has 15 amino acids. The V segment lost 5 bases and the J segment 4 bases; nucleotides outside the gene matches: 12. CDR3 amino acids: CSARLLAGSLYEQYV. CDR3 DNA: TGCAGTGCTCGTCTACTAGCGGGTTCGCTATACGAGCAGTACGTC.

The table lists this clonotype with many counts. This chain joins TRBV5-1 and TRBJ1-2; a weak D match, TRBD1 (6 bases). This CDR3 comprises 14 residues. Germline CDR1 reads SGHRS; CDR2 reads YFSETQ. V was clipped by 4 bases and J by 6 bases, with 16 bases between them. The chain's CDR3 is CASSPGQEKHGYTF. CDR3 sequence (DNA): TGCGCCAGCAGCCCGGGACAAGAGAAACATGGCTACACCTTC.

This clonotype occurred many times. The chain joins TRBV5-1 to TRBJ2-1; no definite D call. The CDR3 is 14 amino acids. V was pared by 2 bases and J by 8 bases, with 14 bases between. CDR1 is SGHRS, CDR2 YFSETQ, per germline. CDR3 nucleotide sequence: TGCGCCAGCAGCTTAACGAGTCCTAAGGATGAGCAGTTCTTC. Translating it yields CASSLTSPKDEQFF.

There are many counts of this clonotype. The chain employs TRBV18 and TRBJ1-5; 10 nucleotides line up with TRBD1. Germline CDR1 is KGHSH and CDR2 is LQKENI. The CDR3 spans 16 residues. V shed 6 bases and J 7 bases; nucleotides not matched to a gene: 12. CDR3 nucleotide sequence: TGTGCCAGCTCTCAGTACGACAGGGGGCTTGGGCAGCCCCAGCATTTT. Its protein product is CASSQYDRGLGQPQHF.

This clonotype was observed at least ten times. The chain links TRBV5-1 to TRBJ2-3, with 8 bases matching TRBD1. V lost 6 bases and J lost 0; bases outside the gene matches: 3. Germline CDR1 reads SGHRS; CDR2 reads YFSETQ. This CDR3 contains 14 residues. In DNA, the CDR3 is TGCGCCAGCAAAGGACAGGGCAGCACAGATACGCAGTATTTT. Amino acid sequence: CASKGQGSTDTQYF.

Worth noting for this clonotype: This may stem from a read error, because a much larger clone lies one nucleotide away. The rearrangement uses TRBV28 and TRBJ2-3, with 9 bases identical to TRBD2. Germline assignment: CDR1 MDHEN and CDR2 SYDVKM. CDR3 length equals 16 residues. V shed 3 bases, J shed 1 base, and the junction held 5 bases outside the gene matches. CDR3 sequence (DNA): TGTGCCAGCAGTTTTCACGGCGGGGGGGGCACAGATACGCAGTATTTT. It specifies CASSFHGGGGTDTQYF.

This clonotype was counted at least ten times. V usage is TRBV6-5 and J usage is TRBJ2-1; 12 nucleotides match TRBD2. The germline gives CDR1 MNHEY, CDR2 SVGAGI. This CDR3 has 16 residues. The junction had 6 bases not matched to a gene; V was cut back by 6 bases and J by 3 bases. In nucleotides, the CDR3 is TGTGCCAGCAGCCCCGTGACTAGCGGGAGCTACAATGAGCAGTTCTTC. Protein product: CASSPVTSGSYNEQFF.

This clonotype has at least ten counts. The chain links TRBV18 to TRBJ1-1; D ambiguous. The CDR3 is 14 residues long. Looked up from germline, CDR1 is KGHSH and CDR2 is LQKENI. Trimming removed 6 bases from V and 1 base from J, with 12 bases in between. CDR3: CASSRSVPNTEAFF. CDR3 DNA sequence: TGTGCCAGCTCCCGCTCAGTTCCGAACACTGAAGCTTTCTTT.

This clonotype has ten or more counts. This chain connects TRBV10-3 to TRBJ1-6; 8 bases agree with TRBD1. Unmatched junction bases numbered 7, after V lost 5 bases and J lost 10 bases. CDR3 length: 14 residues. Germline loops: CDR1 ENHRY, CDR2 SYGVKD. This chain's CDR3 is CAISLDRGGSPLHF. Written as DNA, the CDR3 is TGTGCCATCAGTCTAGACAGGGGAGGCTCACCCCTCCACTTT.

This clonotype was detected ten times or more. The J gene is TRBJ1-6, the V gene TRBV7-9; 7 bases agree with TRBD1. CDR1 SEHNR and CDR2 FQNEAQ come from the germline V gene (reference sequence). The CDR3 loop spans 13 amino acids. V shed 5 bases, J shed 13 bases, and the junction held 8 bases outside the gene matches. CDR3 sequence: CASSPRQGNPLHF. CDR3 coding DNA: TGTGCCAGCAGCCCGAGACAGGGCAATCCCCTCCACTTT.